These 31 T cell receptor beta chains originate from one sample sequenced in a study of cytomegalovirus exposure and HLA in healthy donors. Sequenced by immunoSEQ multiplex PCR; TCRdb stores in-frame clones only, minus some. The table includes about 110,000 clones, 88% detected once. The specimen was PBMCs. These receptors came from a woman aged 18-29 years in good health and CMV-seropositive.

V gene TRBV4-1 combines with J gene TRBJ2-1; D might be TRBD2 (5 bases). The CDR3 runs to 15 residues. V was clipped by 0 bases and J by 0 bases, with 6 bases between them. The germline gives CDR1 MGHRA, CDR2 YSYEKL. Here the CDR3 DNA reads TGCGCCAGCAGCCAAGACGGGAACTCCTACAATGAGCAGTTCTTC. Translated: CASSQDGNSYNEQFF.

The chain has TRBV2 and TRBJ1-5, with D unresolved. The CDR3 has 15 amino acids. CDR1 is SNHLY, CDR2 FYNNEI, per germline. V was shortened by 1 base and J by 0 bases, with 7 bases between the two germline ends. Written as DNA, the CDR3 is TGTGCCAGCAGTGAAGGAGGGAGTAGCAATCAGCCCCAGCATTTT. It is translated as CASSEGGSSNQPQHF.

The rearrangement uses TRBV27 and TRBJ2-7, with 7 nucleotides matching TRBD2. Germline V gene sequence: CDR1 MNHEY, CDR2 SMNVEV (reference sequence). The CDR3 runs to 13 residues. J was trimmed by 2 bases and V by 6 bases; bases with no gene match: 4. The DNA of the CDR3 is TGTGCCAGCAGGGGCGCGGGGGCCTACGAGCAGTACGTC. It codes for CASRGAGAYEQYV.

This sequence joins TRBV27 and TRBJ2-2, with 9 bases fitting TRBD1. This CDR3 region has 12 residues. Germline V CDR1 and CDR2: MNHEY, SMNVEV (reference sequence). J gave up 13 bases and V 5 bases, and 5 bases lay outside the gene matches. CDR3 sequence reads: CASSPNRGRLFF. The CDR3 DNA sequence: TGTGCCAGCAGTCCGAACAGGGGGCGGCTGTTTTTT.

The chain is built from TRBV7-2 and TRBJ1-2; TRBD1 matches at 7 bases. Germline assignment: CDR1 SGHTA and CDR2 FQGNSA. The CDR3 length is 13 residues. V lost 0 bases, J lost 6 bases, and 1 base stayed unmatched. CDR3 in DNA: TGTGCCAGCAGCTTAGCAGGGGGCGATGGCTACACCTTC. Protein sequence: CASSLAGGDGYTF.

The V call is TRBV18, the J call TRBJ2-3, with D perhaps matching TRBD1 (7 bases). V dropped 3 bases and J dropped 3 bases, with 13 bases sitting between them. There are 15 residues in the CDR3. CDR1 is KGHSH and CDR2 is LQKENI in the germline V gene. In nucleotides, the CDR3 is TGTGCCAGCTCACCCCGACAGGGAGGTACAGATACGCAGTATTTT. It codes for CASSPRQGGTDTQYF.

CDR3: CASSSASGIYSNQPQHF. CDR3 nucleotide sequence: TGTGCCAGCAGTTCCGCATCCGGGATATATAGCAATCAGCCCCAGCATTTT. This rearrangement joins TRBV28 to TRBJ1-5, with D unclear. Trimming took off 4 bases at V and 0 bases at J, with 16 bases between the two ends. This CDR3 has 17 amino acids. The germline V gene has CDR1 MDHEN and CDR2 SYDVKM.

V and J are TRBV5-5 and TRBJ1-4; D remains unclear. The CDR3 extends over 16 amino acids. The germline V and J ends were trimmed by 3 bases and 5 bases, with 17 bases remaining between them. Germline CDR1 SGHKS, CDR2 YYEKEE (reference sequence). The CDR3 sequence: CASSSRPASQNEKLFF. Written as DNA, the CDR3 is TGTGCCAGCAGCTCGCGCCCAGCGAGCCAGAATGAAAAACTGTTTTTT.

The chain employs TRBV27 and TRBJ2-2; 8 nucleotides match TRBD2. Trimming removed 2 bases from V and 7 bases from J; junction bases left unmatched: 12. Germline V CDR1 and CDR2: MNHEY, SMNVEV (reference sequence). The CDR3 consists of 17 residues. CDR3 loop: CASSLPSGGQVIGELFF. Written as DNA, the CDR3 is TGTGCCAGCAGTTTACCCTCGGGGGGGCAAGTTATCGGGGAGCTGTTTTTT.

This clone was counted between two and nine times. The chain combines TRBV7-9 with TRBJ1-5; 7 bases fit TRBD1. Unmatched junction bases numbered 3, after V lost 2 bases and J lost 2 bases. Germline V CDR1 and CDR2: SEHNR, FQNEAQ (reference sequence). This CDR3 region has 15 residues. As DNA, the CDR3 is TGTGCCAGCAGCTTAACAGGGACAGGCAATCAGCCCCAGCATTTT. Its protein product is CASSLTGTGNQPQHF.

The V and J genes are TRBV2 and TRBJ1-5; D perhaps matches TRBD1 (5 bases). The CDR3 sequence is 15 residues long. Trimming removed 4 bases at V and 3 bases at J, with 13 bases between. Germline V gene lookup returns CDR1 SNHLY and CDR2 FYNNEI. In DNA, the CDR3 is TGTGCCAGCAGTGTGGGGGGGACGATCAATCAGCCCCAGCATTTT. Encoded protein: CASSVGGTINQPQHF.

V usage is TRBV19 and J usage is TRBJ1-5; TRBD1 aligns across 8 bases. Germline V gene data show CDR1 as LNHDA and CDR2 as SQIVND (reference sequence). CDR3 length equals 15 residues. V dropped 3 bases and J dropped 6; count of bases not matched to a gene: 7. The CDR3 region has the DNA TGTGCCAGTAGTATCACCAGGGGGCTCGGTCAGCCCCAGCATTTT. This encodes CASSITRGLGQPQHF. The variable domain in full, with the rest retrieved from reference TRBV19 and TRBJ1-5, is DGGITQSPKYLFRKEGQNVTLSCEQNLNHDAMYWYRQDPGQGLRLIYYSQIVNDFQKGDIAEGYSVSREKKESFPLTVTSAQKNPTAFYLCASSITRGLGQPQHFGDGTRLSIL.

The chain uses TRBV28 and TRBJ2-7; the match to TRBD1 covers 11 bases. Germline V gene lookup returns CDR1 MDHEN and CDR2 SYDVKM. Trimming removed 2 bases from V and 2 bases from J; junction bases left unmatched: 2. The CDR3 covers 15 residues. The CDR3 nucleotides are TGTGCCAGCAGTTTAGGGACAGGGGGAACCTACGAGCAGTACGTC. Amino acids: CASSLGTGGTYEQYV.

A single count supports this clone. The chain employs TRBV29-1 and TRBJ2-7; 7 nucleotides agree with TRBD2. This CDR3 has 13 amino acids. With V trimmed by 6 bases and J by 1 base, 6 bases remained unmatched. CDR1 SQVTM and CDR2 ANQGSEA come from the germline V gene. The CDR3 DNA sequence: TGCAGCGTCTTCGGGGGGACTTCCTACGAGCAGTACTTC. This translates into CSVFGGTSYEQYF.

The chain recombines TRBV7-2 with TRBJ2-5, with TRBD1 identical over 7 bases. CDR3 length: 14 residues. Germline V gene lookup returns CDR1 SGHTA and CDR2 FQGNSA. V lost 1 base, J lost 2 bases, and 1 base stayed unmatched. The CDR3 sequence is CASSLGGQQETQYF. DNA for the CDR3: TGTGCCAGCAGCTTAGGGGGACAGCAAGAGACCCAGTACTTC.

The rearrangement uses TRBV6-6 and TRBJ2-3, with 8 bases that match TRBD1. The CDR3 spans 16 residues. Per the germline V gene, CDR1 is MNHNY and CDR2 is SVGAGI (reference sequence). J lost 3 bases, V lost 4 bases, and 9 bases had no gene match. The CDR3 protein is CASSSLGQVETDTQYF. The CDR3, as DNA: TGTGCCAGCAGTTCCCTGGGACAGGTGGAGACAGATACGCAGTATTTT.

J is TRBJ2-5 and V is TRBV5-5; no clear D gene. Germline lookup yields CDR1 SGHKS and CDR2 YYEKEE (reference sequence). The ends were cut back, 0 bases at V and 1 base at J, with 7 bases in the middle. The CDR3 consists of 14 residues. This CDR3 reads CASSLDSGQETQYF. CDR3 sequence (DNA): TGTGCCAGCAGCTTGGATTCGGGCCAAGAGACCCAGTACTTC. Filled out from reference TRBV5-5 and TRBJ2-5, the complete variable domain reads DAGVTQSPTHLIKTRGQQVTLRCSPISGHKSVSWYQQVLGQGPQFIFQYYEKEERGRGNFPDRFSARQFPNYSSELNVNALLLGDSALYLCASSLDSGQETQYFGPGTRLLVL.

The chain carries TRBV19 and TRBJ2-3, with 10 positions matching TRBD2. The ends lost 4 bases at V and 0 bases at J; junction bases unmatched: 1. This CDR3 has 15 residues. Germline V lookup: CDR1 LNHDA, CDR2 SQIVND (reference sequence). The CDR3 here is CASSKLAGSTDTQYF. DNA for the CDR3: TGTGCCAGTAGTAAACTAGCGGGGAGCACAGATACGCAGTATTTT.

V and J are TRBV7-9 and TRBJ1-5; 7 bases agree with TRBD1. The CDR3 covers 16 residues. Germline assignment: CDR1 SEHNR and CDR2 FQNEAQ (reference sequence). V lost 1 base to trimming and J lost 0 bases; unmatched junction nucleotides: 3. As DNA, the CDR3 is TGTGCCAGCAGCTTAGTAGGACAGGTTAGCAATCAGCCCCAGCATTTT. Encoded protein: CASSLVGQVSNQPQHF. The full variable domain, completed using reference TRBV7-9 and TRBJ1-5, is DTGVSQNPRHKITKRGQNVTFRCDPISEHNRLYWYRQTLGQGPEFLTYFQNEAQLEKSRLLSDRFSAERPKGSFSTLEIQRTEQGDSAMYLCASSLVGQVSNQPQHFGDGTRLSIL.

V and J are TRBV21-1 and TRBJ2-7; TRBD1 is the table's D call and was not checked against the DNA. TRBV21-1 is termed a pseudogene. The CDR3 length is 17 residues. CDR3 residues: CASPRTGGSYLGYEQYF. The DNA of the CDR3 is TGTGCCAGTCCTCGGACAGGGGGCTCTTACCTAGGCTACGAGCAGTACTTC.

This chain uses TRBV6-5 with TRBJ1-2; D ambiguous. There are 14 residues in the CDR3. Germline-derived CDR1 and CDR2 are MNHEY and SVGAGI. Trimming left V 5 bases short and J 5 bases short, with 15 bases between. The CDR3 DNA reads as TGTGCCAGCAGTCCCTCGGGATTTTCTTATGGCTACACCTTC. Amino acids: CASSPSGFSYGYTF.

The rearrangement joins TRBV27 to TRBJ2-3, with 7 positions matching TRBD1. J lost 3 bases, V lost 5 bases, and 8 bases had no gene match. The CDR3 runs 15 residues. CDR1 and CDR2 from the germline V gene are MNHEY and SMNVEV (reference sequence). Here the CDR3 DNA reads TGTGCCAGCAGTCTGTACAGGGGAAAGACAGATACGCAGTATTTT. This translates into CASSLYRGKTDTQYF.

In DNA, the CDR3 is TGTGCCAGCACCTCGGGGGGGCGTCTCGTTTCCTACGAGCAGTACTTC. Its protein is CASTSGGRLVSYEQYF. V is TRBV28 and J is TRBJ2-7, with TRBD2 identical over 8 bases. Germline V lookup: CDR1 MDHEN, CDR2 SYDVKM. J gave up 1 base and V 7 bases, and 12 bases lay outside the gene matches. The CDR3 totals 16 residues.

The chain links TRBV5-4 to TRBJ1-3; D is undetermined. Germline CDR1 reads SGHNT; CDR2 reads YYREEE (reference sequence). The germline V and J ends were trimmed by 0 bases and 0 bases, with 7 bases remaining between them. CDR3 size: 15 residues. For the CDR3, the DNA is TGTGCCAGCAGCTTGGTTCAGGACTCTGGAAACACCATATATTTT. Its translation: CASSLVQDSGNTIYF.

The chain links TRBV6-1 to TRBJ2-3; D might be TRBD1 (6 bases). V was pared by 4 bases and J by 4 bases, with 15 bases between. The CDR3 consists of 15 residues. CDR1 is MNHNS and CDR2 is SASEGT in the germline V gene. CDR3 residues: CASSVPGARPDTQYF. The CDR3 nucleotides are TGTGCCAGCAGTGTCCCAGGGGCGCGCCCAGATACGCAGTATTTT.

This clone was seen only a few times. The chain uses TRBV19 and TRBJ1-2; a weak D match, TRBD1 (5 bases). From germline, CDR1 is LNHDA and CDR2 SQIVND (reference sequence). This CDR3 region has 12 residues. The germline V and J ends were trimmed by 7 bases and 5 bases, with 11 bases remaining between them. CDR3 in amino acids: CASKDGAYGYTF. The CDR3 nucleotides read TGTGCCAGTAAAGATGGGGCTTATGGCTACACCTTC.

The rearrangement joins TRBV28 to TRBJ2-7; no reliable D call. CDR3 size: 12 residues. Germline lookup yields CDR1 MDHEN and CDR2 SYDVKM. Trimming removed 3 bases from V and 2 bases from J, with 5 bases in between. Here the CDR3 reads CASSFLTYEQYF. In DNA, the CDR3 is TGTGCCAGCAGTTTCCTTACCTACGAGCAGTACTTC.

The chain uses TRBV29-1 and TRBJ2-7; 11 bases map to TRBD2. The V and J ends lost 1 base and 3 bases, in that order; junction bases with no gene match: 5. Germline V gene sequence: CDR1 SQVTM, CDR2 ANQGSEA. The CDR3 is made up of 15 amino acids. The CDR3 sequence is CSVEGGTSGDYEQYF. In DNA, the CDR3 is TGCAGCGTTGAAGGGGGGACTAGCGGTGACTACGAGCAGTACTTC.

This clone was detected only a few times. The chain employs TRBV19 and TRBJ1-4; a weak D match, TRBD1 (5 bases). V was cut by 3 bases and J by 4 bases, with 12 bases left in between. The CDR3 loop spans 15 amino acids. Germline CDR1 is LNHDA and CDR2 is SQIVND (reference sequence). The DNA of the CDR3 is TGTGCCAGTAGTATGGGTACAGGTAATAATGAAAAACTGTTTTTT. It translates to CASSMGTGNNEKLFF.

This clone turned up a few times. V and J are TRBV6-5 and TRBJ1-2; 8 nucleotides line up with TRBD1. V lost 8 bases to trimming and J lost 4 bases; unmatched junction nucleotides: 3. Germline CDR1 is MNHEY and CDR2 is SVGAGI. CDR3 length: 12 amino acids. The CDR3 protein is CASWGQVYGYTF. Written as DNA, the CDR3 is TGTGCCAGCTGGGGACAGGTCTATGGCTACACCTTC.

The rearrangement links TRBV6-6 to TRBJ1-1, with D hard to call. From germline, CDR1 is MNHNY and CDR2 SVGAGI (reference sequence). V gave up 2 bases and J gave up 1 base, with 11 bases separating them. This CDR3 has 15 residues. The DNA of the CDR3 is TGTGCCAGCAGTTACCTGGAGGGATCGAACACTGAAGCTTTCTTT. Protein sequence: CASSYLEGSNTEAFF.